A single sample is the source of the 22 T cell receptor beta chains below, sequenced in a study of shared clonotypes between healthy human individuals. Assay used: immunoSEQ multiplex PCR; TCRdb lists only in-frame clones, some missing. The table includes about 2.2 million clones, around 95% detected once. CD8 cells regarded as naive lacked CD45RO, were positively chosen for CCR7, and omitted terminally differentiated effector memory CD45RA+ cells. The sample comprised naive CD8+ T cells from PBMCs. These receptors came from a man younger than 30 in good health. Some clones in this sample may be carry-over from other donors' samples.

The rearrangement links TRBV28 to TRBJ2-2; TRBD2 might be the D (7 bases). CDR1 is MDHEN, CDR2 SYDVKM, per germline. Trimming pared 9 bases from V and 3 bases from J, leaving 17 bases between. The CDR3 has 15 amino acids. In DNA form, the CDR3 reads TGTGCCAGTGGGGGCCCGGGGGGCTACACCGGGGAGCTGTTTTTT. Its protein product is CASGGPGGYTGELFF.

The chain joins TRBV27 to TRBJ2-3, with TRBD2 identical over 8 bases. The CDR3 runs 15 residues. Losses at the gene ends were 5 bases for V and 1 base for J; bases not matched to a gene: 5. Germline V CDR1 and CDR2: MNHEY, SMNVEV (reference sequence). DNA for the CDR3: TGTGCCAGCAGTCCCGAGCGGGGGCGCACAGATACGCAGTATTTT. This codes for CASSPERGRTDTQYF.

This chain joins TRBV5-1 and TRBJ2-6; D gene unclear. V was clipped by 3 bases and J by 0 bases, with 10 bases between them. There are 16 residues in the CDR3. Germline-derived CDR1 and CDR2 are SGHRS and YFSETQ. The CDR3: CASSYSHSSGANVLTF. The CDR3 DNA reads TGCGCCAGCAGCTATTCTCATAGCTCTGGGGCCAACGTCCTGACTTTC.

This rearrangement joins TRBV28 to TRBJ1-2, with TRBD1 matching 7 bases. The CDR3 consists of 16 residues. The J segment lost 5 bases and the V segment lost 2 bases, leaving 11 bases of the junction unmatched. Germline V gives CDR1 MDHEN, CDR2 SYDVKM. CDR3: CASSLPRTGPRYGYTF. In DNA, the CDR3 is TGTGCCAGCAGTTTACCCCGGACAGGACCTAGGTATGGCTACACCTTC.

This chain joins TRBV4-3 and TRBJ1-5; tentative D call: TRBD1 (5 bases). Germline CDR1 is LGHNA and CDR2 is YSLEER. This CDR3 spans 14 amino acids. The ends were cut back, 3 bases at V and 4 bases at J, with 10 bases in the middle. The CDR3 region is CASSQGLGNQPQHF. Here the CDR3 DNA reads TGCGCCAGCAGCCAGGGACTAGGGAATCAGCCCCAGCATTTT.

V gene TRBV27 combines with J gene TRBJ2-1; no definite D call. The germline V gene has CDR1 MNHEY and CDR2 SMNVEV (reference sequence). The CDR3 is made up of 14 amino acids. Trimming stripped 5 bases from V and 0 bases from J, with 8 bases between. This chain's CDR3 is CASSRAPSYNEQFF. The CDR3 region has the DNA TGTGCCAGCAGTCGCGCCCCCTCCTACAATGAGCAGTTCTTC.

This clone was detected only once. Other nucleotide sequences in the sample specify the same CDR3. The genes are TRBV27 and TRBJ2-5; maybe TRBD2 (7 bases). V was shortened by 6 bases and J by 5 bases, with 16 bases between the two germline ends. CDR1 and CDR2 from the germline V gene are MNHEY and SMNVEV (reference sequence). CDR3 length: 14 amino acids. In nucleotides, the CDR3 is TGTGCCAGCAGCGTTACGGGGGGCCGGGAGACCCAGTACTTC. It codes for CASSVTGGRETQYF.

J is TRBJ2-3 and V is TRBV7-2, with 7 bases fitting TRBD1. Germline-derived CDR1 and CDR2 are SGHTA and FQGNSA. The CDR3 is 17 residues long. Germline trimming cut 5 bases from V and 1 base from J; bases unmatched to any gene: 12. In nucleotides, the CDR3 is TGTGCCAGCAGCCCCCTAAGACAGGGTTGGGGCACAGATACGCAGTATTTT. It is translated as CASSPLRQGWGTDTQYF. The variable domain in full, completed from reference TRBV7-2 and TRBJ2-3, reads GAGVSQSPSNKVTEKGKDVELRCDPISGHTALYWYRQSLGQGLEFLIYFQGNSAPDKSGLPSDRFSAERTGGSVSTLTIQRTQQEDSAVYLCASSPLRQGWGTDTQYFGPGTRLTVL.

The rearrangement uses TRBV10-3 and TRBJ2-1; the match to TRBD2 covers 7 bases. The CDR3 runs 16 residues. V was clipped by 4 bases and J by 8 bases; unmatched bases: 14. Germline assignment: CDR1 ENHRY and CDR2 SYGVKD. The chain's CDR3 is CAISGSTSLNADEQFF. The CDR3 region has the DNA TGTGCCATCAGTGGATCGACTAGCCTAAATGCAGATGAGCAGTTCTTC.

This chain joins TRBV7-9 and TRBJ2-2; TRBD1 agrees at 8 bases. The germline V gene has CDR1 SEHNR and CDR2 FQNEAQ (reference sequence). The trim removed 8 bases at V and 6 bases at J, leaving 5 bases unmatched. The CDR3 has 13 residues. The DNA of the CDR3 is TGTGCCAGCGTCTCAGGGGGCCCCGGGGAGCTGTTTTTT. Its translation is CASVSGGPGELFF.

The V gene is TRBV4-3, the J gene TRBJ2-7, with TRBD2 matching over 9 bases. This CDR3 spans 16 amino acids. Germline assignment: CDR1 LGHNA and CDR2 YSLEER. Trimming at V came to 1 base and at J to 6 bases, leaving 10 bases not matched to a gene. The chain's CDR3 is CASSQVQGGLASEQYF. The CDR3 nucleotides are TGCGCCAGCAGCCAAGTCCAGGGGGGACTAGCCTCCGAGCAGTACTTC.

As DNA, the CDR3 is TGTGCCTGGAGTGTATATCGGGTTGGGCAGGGCAACAATGAGCAGTTCTTC. Its translation is CAWSVYRVGQGNNEQFF. The J gene is TRBJ2-1, the V gene TRBV30; D perhaps matches TRBD1 (5 bases). Germline lookup yields CDR1 GTSNPN and CDR2 SVGIG (reference sequence). The CDR3 is 17 residues long. Trimming stripped 0 bases from V and 5 bases from J, with 20 bases between.

V is TRBV2 and J is TRBJ2-1, with a tentative D call TRBD1 (6 bases). This CDR3 has 16 residues. CDR1 SNHLY and CDR2 FYNNEI come from the germline V gene. Between the trimmed V and J ends, which lost 6 bases and 2 bases, there was a span of 17 bases. The CDR3 region is CASREQGLITYNEQFF. The DNA of the CDR3 is TGTGCCAGCAGAGAACAGGGATTGATCACCTACAATGAGCAGTTCTTC.

The CDR3: CASGSDSGVFYNEQFF. CDR3 coding DNA: TGTGCTAGTGGTTCAGACAGCGGCGTATTCTACAATGAGCAGTTCTTC. The gene calls are TRBV12-5 and TRBJ2-1; D assignment may be TRBD1 or TRBD2 (5 bases each). Trimming took off 4 bases at V and 3 bases at J, with 16 bases between the two ends. Per germline, CDR1 LGHNT and CDR2 FRNRAP. This CDR3 comprises 16 residues.

This chain links TRBV18 with TRBJ2-5; 7 nucleotides agree with TRBD1. There are 14 residues in the CDR3. From germline, CDR1 is KGHSH and CDR2 LQKENI. With V trimmed by 4 bases and J by 1 base, 3 bases remained unmatched. CDR3 residues: CASSRGTVQETQYF. CDR3 nucleotides: TGTGCCAGCTCACGAGGGACAGTCCAAGAGACCCAGTACTTC.

The J gene is TRBJ2-5, the V gene TRBV9, with D maybe TRBD2 (8 bases). The CDR3 has 14 residues. Germline assignment: CDR1 SGDLS and CDR2 YYNGEE. The germline V and J ends were trimmed by 4 bases and 3 bases, with 13 bases remaining between them. The CDR3 protein is CASSISGTEETQYF. Here the CDR3 DNA reads TGTGCCAGCAGCATTAGCGGGACAGAAGAGACCCAGTACTTC.

As for this clone: Other DNA sequences from this sample encode an identical CDR3 as well. The J gene is TRBJ2-7, the V gene TRBV28, with a possible D match to TRBD1 (6 bases). The CDR3 contains 14 residues. Looked up from germline, CDR1 is MDHEN and CDR2 is SYDVKM. Trimming pared 4 bases from V and 0 bases from J, leaving 10 bases between. The CDR3 DNA is TGTGCCAGCAGTTCACAGGGCTACTCCTACGAGCAGTACTTC. Encoded protein: CASSSQGYSYEQYF.

This clone was recorded many times. The J gene is TRBJ1-1, the V gene TRBV9; tentative D call: TRBD1 (6 bases). Trimming stripped 3 bases from V and 1 base from J, with 13 bases between. This CDR3 spans 15 amino acids. Germline lookup yields CDR1 SGDLS and CDR2 YYNGEE. The DNA of the CDR3 is TGTGCCAGCAGCGAAAAGGGACACTCGAACACTGAAGCTTTCTTT. Its translation: CASSEKGHSNTEAFF.

This chain connects TRBV29-1 to TRBJ2-7, with D hard to call. The germline gives CDR1 SQVTM, CDR2 ANQGSEA. Between the trimmed V and J ends, which lost 7 bases and 0 bases, there was a span of 10 bases. The length of the CDR3 is 12 residues. CDR3 in DNA: TGCAGCGCCCGGAAGAGCTCCTACGAGCAGTACTTC. Translation: CSARKSSYEQYF.

The chain links TRBV28 to TRBJ1-1, with a weak D call TRBD1 (6 bases). Germline lookup yields CDR1 MDHEN and CDR2 SYDVKM. This CDR3 is built from 15 residues. V was shortened by 2 bases and J by 7 bases, with 17 bases between the two germline ends. The CDR3 spells CASSLKAGGRGEAFF. The DNA of the CDR3 is TGTGCCAGCAGTTTAAAGGCTGGGGGGCGCGGTGAAGCTTTCTTT.

This chain joins TRBV28 and TRBJ2-1; D gene unclear. Trimming shortened V by 5 bases and J by 8 bases, and 13 bases separated the two germline ends. The CDR3 totals 13 residues. In germline, CDR1 is MDHEN, CDR2 SYDVKM. CDR3 nucleotides: TGTGCCAGCAGTGGGGTTTTGTTCTATGAGCAGTTCTTC. This sequence encodes CASSGVLFYEQFF.

J is TRBJ2-4 and V is TRBV14; TRBD2 agrees at 15 bases. The V and J ends lost 4 bases and 3 bases, in that order; junction bases with no gene match: 13. Germline-derived CDR1 and CDR2 are SGHDN and FVKESK. The CDR3 runs to 20 residues. The CDR3 DNA reads TGTGCCAGCAGCCTTAGACCGGGACTAGCGGGAGGATGGGACAAAAACATTCAGTACTTC. Its protein product is CASSLRPGLAGGWDKNIQYF.